Described below is a single T cell receptor beta chain sequence and its context. Its antigen is not identified. This specimen comes from a study of graft-versus-host responses after intestinal transplantation. TCRdb's table, derived via immunoSEQ multiplex PCR, lists solely in-frame clones and lacks some. Among 85,000 to 110,000 clones listed, 90% to 95% were seen once. Germline V gene data show CDR1 as SNHLY and CDR2 as FYNNEI. The CDR3 contains 15 residues. V trimming: 6 bases; J trimming: 1 base; junction bases outside the gene matches: 8. The sample in question was unstimulated CD8+ T cells sorted from spleen or lymph node cells, obtained before intestinal transplant. The chain couples TRBV2 to TRBJ1-1; 7 bases line up with TRBD1. This TCR was recovered from a human donor who received an intestinal transplant. CDR3: CASRTEGQPNTEAFF. The CDR3 DNA follows: TGTGCCAGCAGAACCGAGGGACAGCCGAACACTGAAGCTTTCTTT.